Below, 20 T cell receptor beta chains from the same sample are listed, as sequenced in a study of molecular identifiers for immune sequencing clone quantification. TCRdb re-derived calls from the PCR reads in MiXCR, one entry per CDR3 protein. This sample has approximately 590,000 distinct CDR3 sequences, with roughly 25% found just once. The sequenced sample consisted of naive CD8+ T cells from blood, with Jurkat cell RNA spiked in. Sample subset: FACS-sorted CD8+CD4-CCR7+CD45RA+ naive T cells. The receptors derive from a human donor in good health. Some libraries in this study had Jurkat cell RNA spiked in.

The chain couples TRBV27 to TRBJ1-1; TRBD1 matches 7 bases. Germline V CDR1 and CDR2: MNHEY, SMNVEV (reference sequence). There are 12 residues in the CDR3. The CDR3 loop reads CGAGQLNTEAFF. DNA of the CDR3: TGTGGCGCGGGACAGTTGAACACTGAAGCTTTCTTT.

V is TRBV6-4 and J is TRBJ1-4; D is undetermined. V was trimmed by 4 bases and J by 0 bases, leaving 15 bases between them. Germline assignment: CDR1 MRHNA and CDR2 SNTAGT. This CDR3 is 17 amino acids long. CDR3 DNA sequence: TGTGCCAGCAGTGCCGGCAGCCAGCAACCAACTAATGAAAAACTGTTTTTT. Translated: CASSAGSQQPTNEKLFF.

This clonotype came up many times. This sequence joins TRBV7-2 and TRBJ1-4; a weak D match, TRBD1 (5 bases). Germline lookup yields CDR1 SGHTA and CDR2 FQGNSA. V was trimmed by 4 bases and J by 5 bases, leaving 11 bases between them. The CDR3 is 14 residues long. Here the CDR3 DNA reads TGTGCCAGCAGCTCGAGGGGAGAAAATGAAAAACTGTTTTTT. Protein product: CASSSRGENEKLFF.

This clonotype has a count of ten or more. DNA of the CDR3: TGTGCCAGCAGTTTATCTCTGGGGTACCAAGAGACCCAGTACTTC. This codes for CASSLSLGYQETQYF. This chain connects TRBV27 to TRBJ2-5, with D unresolved. Trimming cost V 0 bases and J 0 bases, with 8 bases left between them. Germline CDR1 is MNHEY and CDR2 is SMNVEV (reference sequence). The CDR3 is made up of 15 amino acids.

This clonotype was seen only a few times. This chain uses TRBV7-8 with TRBJ1-1; D possibly corresponds to TRBD1 (6 bases). V lost 7 bases to trimming and J lost 4 bases, with 13 bases between them. Germline V gene sequence: CDR1 SGHVS, CDR2 FQNEAQ. The CDR3 contains 13 residues. CDR3 DNA sequence: TGTGCCAGCAACCCCGAGGGGGGCACTGAAGCTTTCTTT. Translation: CASNPEGGTEAFF. Complete variable domain (other parts from reference TRBV7-8 and TRBJ1-1): GAGVSQSPRYKVAKRGQDVALRCDPISGHVSLFWYQQALGQGPEFLTYFQNEAQLDKSGLPSDRFFAERPEGSVSTLKIQRTQQEDSAVYLCASNPEGGTEAFFGQGTRLTVV.

This clonotype was seen only a few times. The J gene is TRBJ2-1, the V gene TRBV2; D uncertain. There are 14 residues in the CDR3. V lost 6 bases, J lost 3 bases, and 12 bases lay in between. Germline CDR1 and CDR2: SNHLY and FYNNEI. For the CDR3, the DNA is TGTGCCAGCAGCGGACGGGTAGACTACAATGAGCAGTTCTTC. Protein product: CASSGRVDYNEQFF.

This clonotype appeared a few times. One end of the junction fails to match germline, which may point to a read error. The chain carries TRBV7-2 and TRBJ1-1; D ambiguous. This CDR3 contains 13 residues. The germline CDR1 and CDR2 sequences are SGHTA and FQGNSA. The DNA for the CDR3 is TGTGCCAGCAGCTTATTCGGTTGGACTGAAGCTTTATTT. Translated: CASSLFGWTEALF. Full variable domain (outside the CDR3, taken from reference TRBV7-2 and TRBJ1-1): GAGVSQSPSNKVTEKGKDVELRCDPISGHTALYWYRQSLGQGLEFLIYFQGNSAPDKSGLPSDRFSAERTGGSVSTLTIQRTQQEDSAVYLCASSLFGWTEALFGQGTRLTVV.

This clonotype was counted many times. CDR3 residues: CASSVSGGEAEQYF. In DNA form, the CDR3 reads TGTGCCAGCAGCGTAAGCGGGGGGGAAGCCGAGCAGTACTTC. The chain has TRBV9 and TRBJ2-7, with TRBD2 identical over 10 bases. Trimming took 1 base from V and 6 from J; bases not matched to a gene: 4. The CDR3 has 14 amino acids. Germline V gives CDR1 SGDLS, CDR2 YYNGEE.

This rearrangement joins TRBV7-9 to TRBJ2-2; D is unclear. This CDR3 has 14 residues. From germline, CDR1 is SEHNR and CDR2 FQNEAQ (reference sequence). Trimming took off 2 bases at V and 10 bases at J, with 14 bases between the two ends. CDR3 DNA sequence: TGTGCCAGCAGCTTACCACGGACGTTAGAGGAGCTGTTTTTT. Its protein is CASSLPRTLEELFF.

Details on this clonotype: An end of the junction does not agree with germline; a read error may underlie this. The DNA for the CDR3 is TGTGCCAGCAGCTTATTCCCAGGGGGCTCCCACAATGAGCAGTTCTTC. It translates to CASSLFPGGSHNEQFF. The chain couples TRBV7-6 to TRBJ2-1; 8 positions agree with TRBD1. Germline V gene lookup returns CDR1 SGHVS and CDR2 FNYEAQ. This CDR3 region has 16 residues.

This clonotype was seen just once. This may stem from a read error, because a much larger clone lies one nucleotide away. The gene calls are TRBV4-3 and TRBJ2-3; TRBD2 matches at 9 bases. Germline CDR1 LGHNA, CDR2 YSLEER. This CDR3 is built from 17 residues. Here the CDR3 reads CASSQESSGLATYTLYF. DNA of the CDR3: TGCGCCAGCAGCCAAGAATCTTCGGGACTAGCCACTTATACGCTGTATTTT.

This clonotype has ten or more counts. This chain uses TRBV6-5 with TRBJ1-2; D perhaps matches TRBD1 (5 bases). The CDR3 has 11 residues. V dropped 11 bases and J dropped 7 bases, with 14 bases sitting between them. Per germline, CDR1 MNHEY and CDR2 SVGAGI. The CDR3 here is CAGGRGGGYTF. As DNA, the CDR3 is TGTGCCGGGGGAAGGGGCGGTGGCTACACCTTC.

The chain recombines TRBV28 with TRBJ2-1; the D is unclear. The germline CDR1 and CDR2 sequences are MDHEN and SYDVKM. The CDR3 covers 14 residues. Deletions cut 5 bases from V and 5 bases from J, with 13 bases between. The CDR3 protein is CASSATTGNNEQFF. CDR3 bases: TGTGCCAGCAGTGCCACGACTGGAAACAATGAGCAGTTCTTC.

This clonotype was found many times. V is TRBV6-5 and J is TRBJ1-1; no clear D. There are 13 residues in the CDR3. Germline values: CDR1 MNHEY, CDR2 SVGAGI. V dropped 6 bases and J dropped 3 bases, with 11 bases sitting between them. CDR3 sequence: CASSPELDTEAFF. CDR3 nucleotides: TGTGCCAGCAGCCCCGAATTGGACACTGAAGCTTTCTTT.

The chain carries TRBV12-5 and TRBJ2-7; the D call may be TRBD1 or TRBD2 (5 bases each). Germline assignment: CDR1 LGHNT and CDR2 FRNRAP. V was clipped by 1 base and J by 6 bases, with 16 bases between them. The CDR3 length is 15 residues. The CDR3 nucleotides read TGTGCTAGTGGTTTGGACACCGGGACCGCCCTCGAGCAGTACTTC. Amino acid sequence: CASGLDTGTALEQYF.

In this sample, this clonotype turned up a few times. The chain links TRBV4-3 to TRBJ2-2; 7 nucleotides align to TRBD1. The ends lost 0 bases at V and 4 bases at J; junction bases unmatched: 5. Per the germline V gene, CDR1 is LGHNA and CDR2 is YSLEER. The CDR3 consists of 16 residues. The chain's CDR3 is CASSQDIPGGTGELFF. CDR3 bases: TGCGCCAGCAGCCAAGATATCCCAGGGGGCACCGGGGAGCTGTTTTTT.

This clonotype was seen once. A much larger clonotype is one base distant, so this may be a read error. The chain joins TRBV20-1 to TRBJ2-1; D possibly corresponds to TRBD2 (6 bases). This CDR3 has 14 amino acids. Germline values: CDR1 DFQATT, CDR2 SNEGSKA (reference sequence). V was pared by 5 bases and J by 5 bases, with 16 bases between. The CDR3 protein is CSAGRELAHNEQFF. The CDR3, as DNA: TGCAGTGCTGGCCGGGAACTAGCACACAATGAGCAGTTCTTC.

Comment on this clonotype: This may arise from a read error, as a much more abundant clone is one base away. The CDR3 loop is CASSQDSRQLLF. CDR3 bases: TGCGCCAGCAGCCAAGATAGCAGACAGCTGCTTTTT. This chain connects TRBV4-1 to TRBJ1-4, with a possible D match to TRBD1 (5 bases). This CDR3 comprises 12 residues. CDR1 is MGHRA, CDR2 YSYEKL, per germline.

In this sample, this clonotype turned up many times. The V gene is TRBV7-9, the J gene TRBJ1-1; weak D call: TRBD1 (5 bases). Per germline, CDR1 SEHNR and CDR2 FQNEAQ (reference sequence). CDR3 length: 15 amino acids. Deletions cut 6 bases from V and 5 bases from J, with 19 bases between. The chain's CDR3 is CASSGNRSPRTEAFF. The DNA for the CDR3 is TGTGCCAGCAGTGGGAACAGGTCGCCGAGGACTGAAGCTTTCTTT.

The table lists this clonotype with many counts. V is TRBV20-1 and J is TRBJ2-2; possibly TRBD2 for D (6 bases). This CDR3 contains 15 residues. Trimming took off 0 bases at V and 2 bases at J, with 10 bases between the two ends. The V gene's germline CDR1 is DFQATT and CDR2 SNEGSKA (reference sequence). The CDR3 reads CSARDERVNTGELFF. The DNA of the CDR3 is TGCAGTGCTAGAGATGAGCGGGTCAACACCGGGGAGCTGTTTTTT.